Below are 3 T cell receptor beta chains sequenced from a single sample in a study of T cell responses to AZD1222 COVID-19 vaccine. The method was immunoSEQ multiplex PCR; TCRdb's version includes in-frame clones alone and lacks a portion of them. The sample consists of around 95,000 clones, around 90% of them appearing once. The source material was peripheral blood, sampled on day 0 of AZD1222 vaccination. The origin of the receptors is an adult in good health.

The chain employs TRBV14 and TRBJ2-1; D may be TRBD2 (5 bases). V was pared by 1 base and J by 15 bases, with 13 bases between. The germline CDR1 and CDR2 sequences are SGHDN and FVKESK. The CDR3 loop spans 12 amino acids. CDR3 in DNA: TGTGCCAGCAGCCAAGGTGGGAGCTGGCGGTTCTTC. Encoded protein: CASSQGGSWRFF.

This clone was found once. The chain carries TRBV3-1 (or the pseudogene TRBV3-2) and TRBJ2-7; D ambiguous. From germline, CDR1 is LGHDT and CDR2 YNNKEL (reference sequence). Trimming stripped 1 base from V and 3 bases from J, with 13 bases between. This CDR3 has 15 amino acids. The CDR3 spells CASSQGADGGYEQYF. CDR3 bases: TGTGCCAGCAGCCAAGGCGCAGACGGCGGCTACGAGCAGTACTTC.

The J gene is TRBJ2-7, the V gene TRBV6-4, with 14 bases identical to TRBD2. Looked up from germline, CDR1 is MRHNA and CDR2 is SNTAGT. The V gene end was trimmed by 10 bases and the J gene end by 1 base; junction bases not matched to a gene: 3. This CDR3 has 14 residues. The DNA for the CDR3 is TGTGCCATCGGGACTAGCGGGAGATCCTACGAGCAGTACTTC. Translating gives CAIGTSGRSYEQYF.